One and the same sample provided the 5 T cell receptor beta chains below, sequenced in a study of T cell repertoires in cytomegalovirus infection. In TCRdb, the reads were re-called with MiXCR into one record per CDR3 protein. Here the sample spans hundreds of thousands of distinct CDR3 sequences, more than 25% being singletons. No antigen has been assigned to these receptors. The sample consisted of cultured CD8+ T cells from PBMCs, taken from culture after CMV antigen stimulation. These receptors originate from a human donor in good health (CMV status not recorded). Some clones in this sample may be carry-over from other donors' samples.

The rearrangement joins TRBV25-1 to TRBJ2-3; unclear D gene. Trimming shortened V by 5 bases and J by 1 base, and 10 bases separated the two germline ends. This CDR3 has 14 residues. The germline V gene encodes CDR1 MGHDK and CDR2 SYGVNS. The CDR3 sequence is CASSSDNGTDTQYF. Written as DNA, the CDR3 is TGTGCCAGCAGTAGTGACAACGGCACAGATACGCAGTATTTT.

With regard to this clonotype: This may be a read error, as it is one base from a much larger clone. Because it lacks the conserved phenylalanine or tryptophan at the end, this CDR3 is likely a read error. The chain recombines TRBV7-8 with TRBJ2-5; D may be TRBD2 (6 bases). Trimming removed 5 bases at V and 5 bases at J, with 15 bases between. Looked up from germline, CDR1 is SGHVS and CDR2 is FQNEAQ. The CDR3 sequence is 14 residues long. This CDR3 reads CASSPGLSYETQYS. The DNA for the CDR3 is TGTGCCAGCAGCCCGGGACTGAGCTACGAGACCCAGTACTCC.

The chain carries TRBV24-1 and TRBJ2-3; D is ambiguous. V dropped 0 bases and J dropped 2 bases, with 8 bases sitting between them. Germline loops: CDR1 KGHDR, CDR2 SFDVKD. CDR3 size: 15 residues. The CDR3 loop is CATSDLYVATDTQYF. CDR3 nucleotide sequence: TGTGCCACCAGTGATTTGTACGTAGCCACAGATACGCAGTATTTT.

The chain employs TRBV20-1 and TRBJ1-5, with 9 bases lining up with TRBD1. The germline CDR1 and CDR2 sequences are DFQATT and SNEGSKA (reference sequence). This CDR3 has 13 amino acids. With V trimmed by 4 bases and J by 5 bases, 3 bases remained unmatched. The CDR3 spells CSATRTGDQPQHF. Here the CDR3 DNA reads TGCAGTGCTACCAGGACAGGGGATCAGCCCCAGCATTTT.

Notes on this clonotype: A much larger clone differs by one base, so this may be a read error. The gene calls are TRBV12-3 or TRBV12-4 and TRBJ1-1; 8 nucleotides align to TRBD1. This CDR3 has 15 residues. V lost 6 bases, J lost 0 bases, and 6 bases stayed unmatched. This chain's CDR3 is CASRENRGVNTEAFF. DNA for the CDR3: TGTGCCAGCAGGGAAAACAGGGGGGTGAACACTGAAGCTTTCTTT.